This T cell receptor (beta chain) was recorded in a study of T cells in narcolepsy. The protocol was immunoSEQ multiplex PCR, while the TCRdb copy is restricted to in-frame clones and leaves out a portion. Among tens of thousands of clones listed, around 79% were seen once. Germline CDR1 and CDR2: SGHTA and FQGNSA. The ends lost 5 bases at V and 4 bases at J; junction bases unmatched: 12. The length of the CDR3 is 17 residues. This clonotype was obtained from a human donor in good health. The chain uses TRBV7-2 and TRBJ1-1; TRBD1 matches 11 bases. The sequencing input was memory (CD45RA-) CD4+ T cells from blood. The CDR3 spells CASSQGTGGGAGTEAFF. CDR3 nucleotides: TGTGCCAGCAGCCAGGGGACAGGGGGAGGGGCGGGCACTGAAGCTTTCTTT.